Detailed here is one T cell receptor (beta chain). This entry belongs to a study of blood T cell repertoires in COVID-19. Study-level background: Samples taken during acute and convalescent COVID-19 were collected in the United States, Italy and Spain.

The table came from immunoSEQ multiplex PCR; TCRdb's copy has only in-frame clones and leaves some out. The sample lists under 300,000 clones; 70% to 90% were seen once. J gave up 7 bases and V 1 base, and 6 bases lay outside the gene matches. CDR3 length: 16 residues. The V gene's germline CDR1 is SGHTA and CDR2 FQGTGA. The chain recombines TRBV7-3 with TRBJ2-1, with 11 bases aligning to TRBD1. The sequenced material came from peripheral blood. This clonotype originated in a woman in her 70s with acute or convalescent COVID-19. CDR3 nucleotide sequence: TGTGCCAGCAGCTTAATTGGACAGGGGGCAAGGAATGAGCAGTTCTTC. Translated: CASSLIGQGARNEQFF.